This T cell receptor (beta chain) stems from a study of identical twins. Per the germline V gene, CDR1 is MGHDK and CDR2 is SYGVNS. Losses at the gene ends were 7 bases for V and 3 bases for J; bases not matched to a gene: 12. The CDR3 is made up of 16 amino acids. Carrying unique molecular identifiers, the cDNA also gained a universal primer site through template switching. TCRdb analysed the 5' RACE reads with MiXCR anew, one entry per CDR3 protein. The table has over 250,000 distinct CDR3 sequences, around 9.7% seen once. The same data also contributed to another study, on yellow fever vaccine responses in identical twins.

The sequenced material came from CD8+ T cells sorted from blood. This clonotype originated in a woman younger than 35 in good health. The chain links TRBV25-1 to TRBJ2-1, with 7 nucleotides matching TRBD2. The CDR3 DNA is TGTGCCAGCACCGGACGGGGCAGCGGGAACTACAATGAGCAGTTCTTC. Its protein product is CASTGRGSGNYNEQFF.